This TCR beta chain emerged from a study of blood T cell repertoires in COVID-19. Original processing methods: For nucleated cells, counts were estimated from reference gene primer amplification. The repertoire was sequenced with immunoSEQ multiplex PCR; TCRdb's copy has only in-frame clones and lacks some. The V and J calls and the clone size are those of that table, but D and trimming were determined from the DNA. The table lists roughly 290,000 clones, approximately 87% of them singletons, with around 8% in the top ten. V was shortened by 2 bases and J by 6 bases, with 17 bases between the two germline ends. This CDR3 comprises 16 residues. Looked up from germline, CDR1 is LGHDT and CDR2 is YNNKEL (reference sequence). This clone appeared a few times.

The sequenced sample was peripheral blood. The V call is TRBV3-1 (or the pseudogene TRBV3-2), the J call TRBJ1-5, with D perhaps TRBD1 (6 bases). This receptor was identified in a woman between 45 and 60 years old who had recovered from COVID-19. The CDR3, as DNA: TGTGCCAGCAGCCAATCCCCGACAGGAATATCTCAGCCCCAGCATTTT. Residues: CASSQSPTGISQPQHF.